This T cell receptor (beta chain) was profiled in a study of identifying expanded T cells in peripheral blood. Study-level results: Roughly two-week clone count variance significantly increased as total template count grew.

This clone was counted a single time. The antigen remains undetermined. This table comes from immunoSEQ multiplex PCR, and its TCRdb copy is limited to in-frame clones, with some not included. The sample carries about 130,000 clones, less than 90% recorded once. The sample taken for sequencing was blood. The sequence was collected from a person aged 18 to 69 in good health.

DNA of the CDR3: TGTGCCAGTAGTATAGCCCTCCTAGAGCTGCTAGCGCGGGGCTACACCTTC. It specifies CASSIALLELLARGYTF. V gene TRBV19 combines with J gene TRBJ1-2; D not certain. V dropped 1 base and J dropped 8 bases, with 23 bases sitting between them. Germline V gene lookup returns CDR1 LNHDA and CDR2 SQIVND (reference sequence). This CDR3 comprises 17 residues. The full variable domain, rest sourced from reference TRBV19 and TRBJ1-2, is DGGITQSPKYLFRKEGQNVTLSCEQNLNHDAMYWYRQDPGQGLRLIYYSQIVNDFQKGDIAEGYSVSREKKESFPLTVTSAQKNPTAFYLCASSIALLELLARGYTFGSGTRLTVV.